The T cell receptor beta chain described here comes from a study of graft-versus-host responses after intestinal transplantation (dated by TCRdb to the early 2020s). At the level of the whole study: The transplants that recipients received were multivisceral, liver-intestinal, or isolated intestinal. Anti-thymocyte globulin induction was given to all recipients, followed by maintenance tacrolimus and steroids for about 3 years. Graft-versus-host and host-versus-graft alloreactive T cell clones were tracked in the graft, circulation and bone marrow after intestinal transplantation using bulk TCR-beta CDR3 sequencing. Alloreactive clones were identified by sequencing pre-transplant mixed lymphocyte reaction products and comparing these products with unstimulated pre-transplant donor and recipient T cells. The cohort enrolled about two dozen intestinal transplant recipients including one retransplant, and a few patients lacking pretransplant specimens were excluded. Donor T cell macrochimerism was defined as a peak of at least 4% donor T cells among recipient peripheral blood mononuclear cells. Samples from a few later patients were sequenced in-house on an Illumina MiSeq with MiXCR processing rather than by the commercial service. Points the paper makes about the study in general: GvH clones were detected in recipient bone marrow, and some of these GvH clones were observed earlier in ileal mucosa or blood, consistent with an intestinal mucosal origin. Early after transplant, declines in HvG clones were associated with peak levels of circulating GvH clones. In the allografts of patients with donor T cell macrochimerism, GvH to HvG T cell clonal ratios were high. The relatively low number and heterogeneity of intestinal transplant patients limited the conclusions.

The intended sense of this specimen's time point label: cells obtained before transplantation from donor or recipient. CD3+CD4+ and CD3+CD8+ populations were FACS-sorted from unstimulated pre-transplant donor and recipient cells taken from spleen or lymph nodes. On this clone itself: Its antigen is currently not known. Per-base quality was not reported, and no clone a single base away is much larger than it.

The CDR3 starts with the cysteine, ends with the phenylalanine, and has 13 residues. The sequence is cut down to CDR3 DNA, 39 bases in frame from base 1. Trimming accounts for 5 bases at V and 3 bases at J, while the number of junction bases matched to no gene is 2. In the germline V gene, CDR1 corresponds to LGHNT and CDR2 to FRNRAP. Library construction relied on the immunoSEQ multiplex PCR assay. For most patients, genomic DNA was isolated with the Qiagen DNeasy Blood and Tissue Kit and shipped frozen to Adaptive Biotechnologies for TCR sequencing. For most patients, high-throughput TCR-beta CDR3 sequencing of genomic DNA was performed by Adaptive Biotechnologies. The authors processed their data as follows. Adaptive's ImmunoSEQ software was the source of the TCR sequencing data for 18 patients, while three other patients were processed with MiXCR and VDJtools. CD4 versus CD8 sorting errors were corrected by removing sequences found in both subsets at a frequency ratio below 5:1. CDR3 nucleotide sequences shared between donor and recipient were removed because their origin could not be assigned. To count as alloreactive, a clone needed at least 2-fold expansion over unstimulated cells and a minimum CFSE-low frequency of 0.002% (template counts) or 0.001% (read counts). Clones detected in sequenced pre-transplant spleen, lymph node, or MLR CFSE-low populations of the donor or recipient were defined as mappable. Cumulative frequency of alloreactive clones was calculated as a percentage of all sequences weighted by copy number. Held by TCRdb, this immuneACCESS table contains in-frame sequences only and omits some clones. Under half of the omission traces to an unresolved V gene where checked; the cause of the rest is unknown. That table furnishes V, J and clone size, whereas the DNA furnished D and trimming. The sample table contains roughly 120,000 clones; only one count was recorded for roughly nine tenths of them. The ten largest clones capture about 0.25% of the sample.

The sequence joins TRBV12-5 to TRBJ2-7, with TRBD1 identical over 9 junction bases. The TCR sequence derives from a human donor who was the organ donor for an intestinal transplant. The sample in question was unstimulated CD4+ T cells sorted from spleen or lymph node cells, obtained before transplant. The CDR3 protein sequence reads: CASGPGQGYEQYF. The DNA is TGTGCTAGTGGTCCGGGACAGGGCTACGAGCAGTACTTC.